One sample yielded the 7 T cell receptor beta chains listed below, sequenced in a study of beta chain features in type 1 diabetes. General study results and limits: Shortening of TCRB CDR3s, moderate but significant, appeared in all four CD4+ subsets of Type 1 diabetes patients.

The entirety of the isolated RNA underwent reverse transcription, so expressed TCRB transcripts were sequenced. Produced via immunoSEQ multiplex PCR; TCRdb's table is partial and in-frame only. In the table there are approximately 170,000 clones, approximately 8.1% of which are singletons. These TCRs' antigens remain unknown. Specimen: central memory CD4+ T cells from blood. All receptors come from a woman between 40 and 55 years old with type 1 diabetes.

This clone was detected many times. The J gene is TRBJ2-1, the V gene TRBV7-2; 7 bases map to TRBD2. Germline loops: CDR1 SGHTA, CDR2 FQGNSA. J was trimmed by 16 bases and V by 5 bases; bases with no gene match: 14. The CDR3 runs 13 residues. The CDR3 here is CASSQPSAGESFF. CDR3 nucleotide sequence: TGTGCCAGCAGCCAACCAAGTGCGGGAGAAAGTTTCTTC.

The V and J genes are TRBV11-2 and TRBJ2-3; 8 nucleotides match TRBD2. Trimming removed 4 bases from V and 4 bases from J; junction bases left unmatched: 13. Germline V gives CDR1 SGHAT, CDR2 FQNNGV. The CDR3 totals 17 residues. The CDR3 coding sequence is TGTGCCAGCAGCTCCACCGGAACGGGGGGGGGCGCAGATACGCAGTATTTT. It yields the protein CASSSTGTGGGADTQYF.

In this sample, this clone turned up a few times. The chain has TRBV6-6 and TRBJ1-2, with D tentatively TRBD1 (6 bases). Trimming removed 7 bases from V and 8 bases from J, with 14 bases in between. The germline V gene encodes CDR1 MNHNY and CDR2 SVGAGI (reference sequence). This CDR3 has 12 amino acids. This CDR3 is CASTTGKGGYTF. The CDR3 DNA is TGTGCCAGCACCACAGGGAAGGGGGGCTACACCTTC.

This clone came up a few times. DNA for the CDR3: TGTGCCAGCAGGCAGGTGGATTCACCCCTCCACTTT. Amino acids: CASRQVDSPLHF. The chain is built from TRBV28 and TRBJ1-6; D gene unclear. The CDR3 consists of 12 residues. The V gene's germline CDR1 is MDHEN and CDR2 SYDVKM. V lost 6 bases, J lost 8 bases, and 8 bases lay in between.

A few counts support this clone. The chain has TRBV2 and TRBJ1-1, with unresolved D. Germline V CDR1 and CDR2: SNHLY, FYNNEI. The CDR3 consists of 13 residues. V lost 4 bases and J 5 bases, leaving 11 bases between the germline ends. The CDR3 is CASSVTEGTEAFF. The CDR3 DNA sequence: TGTGCCAGCAGTGTGACTGAAGGTACTGAAGCTTTCTTT.

This clone was picked up a small number of times. The gene calls are TRBV29-1 and TRBJ2-3, with 7 bases fitting TRBD2. V was clipped by 4 bases and J by 4 bases; unmatched bases: 11. CDR3 length equals 15 residues. Germline CDR1 and CDR2: SQVTM and ANQGSEA. The CDR3 loop reads CSVGPGAGSPDTQYF. The DNA of the CDR3 is TGCAGCGTTGGGCCCGGAGCGGGGAGCCCAGATACGCAGTATTTT.

This chain connects TRBV28 to TRBJ2-6; 8 nucleotides line up with TRBD2. Losses at the gene ends were 3 bases for V and 2 bases for J; bases not matched to a gene: 3. Germline CDR1 MDHEN, CDR2 SYDVKM. This CDR3 contains 16 residues. The CDR3 bases are TGTGCCAGCAGTTTCGGGGGGGGAGCTGGGGCCAACGTCCTGACTTTC. This codes for CASSFGGGAGANVLTF.